This TCR beta chain comes out of a study of cytomegalovirus exposure and HLA in healthy donors. With 4 bases clipped from V and 4 bases from J, the junction kept 7 bases outside the gene matches. The germline V gene has CDR1 SQVTM and CDR2 ANQGSEA. The CDR3 has 14 amino acids. Study-level results: Among TCR sequences, most were rare, though some public TCRs appeared in many donors. It was approximately 150 TCR beta chains that were listed as cytomegalovirus-associated.

PCR used 60 Vbeta primers and 13 Jbeta primers. TCRdb's table, derived via immunoSEQ multiplex PCR, lists solely in-frame clones and lacks some. Seen here are 80,000 to 95,000 clones, 78% observed once, and the top ten hold under 7%. Details on this clone: Its target is unknown.

V usage is TRBV29-1 and J usage is TRBJ2-5; 9 bases line up with TRBD2. Sequencing was done on a sample of PBMCs. The source is a man in his late teens or twenties in good health and CMV-seropositive. CDR3 bases: TGCAGCGTTGGCCATGTTAGCGGGAGAGAGACCCAGTACTTC. Translating gives CSVGHVSGRETQYF.